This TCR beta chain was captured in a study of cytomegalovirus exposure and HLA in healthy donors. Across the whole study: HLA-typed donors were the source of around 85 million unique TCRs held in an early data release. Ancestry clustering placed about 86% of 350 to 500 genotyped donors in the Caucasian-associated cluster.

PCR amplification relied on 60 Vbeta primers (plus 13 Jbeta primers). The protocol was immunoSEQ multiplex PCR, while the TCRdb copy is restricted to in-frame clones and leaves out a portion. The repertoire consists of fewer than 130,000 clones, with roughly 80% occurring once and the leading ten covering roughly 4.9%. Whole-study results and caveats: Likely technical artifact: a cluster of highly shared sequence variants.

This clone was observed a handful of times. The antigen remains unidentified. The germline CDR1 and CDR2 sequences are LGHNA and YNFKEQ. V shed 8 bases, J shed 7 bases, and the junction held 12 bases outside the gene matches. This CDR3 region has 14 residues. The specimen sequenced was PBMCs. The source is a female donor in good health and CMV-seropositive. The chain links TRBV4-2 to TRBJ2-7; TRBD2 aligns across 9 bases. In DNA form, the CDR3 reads TGTGCCAGCCGTGAGGCGGGAGGGCCGGGGGAGCAGTACTTC. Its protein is CASREAGGPGEQYF.